One sample yielded the 22 T cell receptor beta chains listed below, sequenced in a study of blood T cell repertoires in COVID-19. The repertoire was sequenced with immunoSEQ multiplex PCR; TCRdb's copy has only in-frame clones and lacks some. The sample holds nearly 45,000 clones, approximately 87% seen once. Sequencing was performed on peripheral blood. These receptor sequences come from a man aged 35-49 years with COVID-19, enrolled during active disease.

This sequence joins TRBV12-3 or TRBV12-4 and TRBJ2-7; possibly TRBD1 for D (5 bases). This CDR3 is 13 amino acids long. Trimming removed 8 bases from V and 0 bases from J, with 11 bases in between. CDR3 bases: TGTGCCAGCGCTAGACAGAGCTCCTACGAGCAGTACTTC. Translated, it gives CASARQSSYEQYF.

The genes are TRBV30 and TRBJ2-5, with D maybe TRBD1 (5 bases). CDR1 and CDR2 (germline): GTSNPN, SVGIG (reference sequence). The CDR3 length is 13 residues. The ends were cut back, 1 base at V and 4 bases at J, with 10 bases in the middle. CDR3 in DNA: TGTGCCTGGAGTGCCGACAGAAGAGAGACCCAGTACTTC. Residues: CAWSADRRETQYF. Full variable domain (rest looked up from reference TRBV30 and TRBJ2-5): SQTIHQWPATLVQPVGSPLSLECTVEGTSNPNLYWYRQAAGRGLQLLFYSVGIGQISSEVPQNLSASRPQDRQFILSSKKLLLSDSGFYLCAWSADRRETQYFGPGTRLLVL.

This clone was seen just once. The chain combines TRBV5-1 with TRBJ2-1; possibly TRBD2 for D (6 bases). The germline V gene encodes CDR1 SGHRS and CDR2 YFSETQ. V lost 3 bases to trimming and J lost 7 bases, with 14 bases between them. The CDR3 sequence is 14 residues long. In nucleotides, the CDR3 is TGCGCCAGCAGCTGGCCCCCCGCGGGGAATGAGCAGTTCTTC. Translated, it gives CASSWPPAGNEQFF.

V gene TRBV3-1 (or the pseudogene TRBV3-2) combines with J gene TRBJ1-2, with D tentatively TRBD1 (6 bases). The CDR3 loop spans 15 amino acids. Trimming stripped 3 bases from V and 6 bases from J, with 17 bases between. Germline loops: CDR1 LGHDT, CDR2 YNNKEL (reference sequence). In DNA, the CDR3 is TGTGCCAGCAGCCAGAAAGGGTTTACAGGGAATGGCTACACCTTC. This gives the protein CASSQKGFTGNGYTF.

The chain uses TRBV18 and TRBJ1-1; D might be TRBD1 (5 bases). The CDR3 totals 13 residues. The germline V gene encodes CDR1 KGHSH and CDR2 LQKENI. Trimming removed 2 bases at V and 8 bases at J, with 12 bases between. This chain's CDR3 is CASSPSRQREAFF. In DNA form, the CDR3 reads TGTGCCAGCTCACCATCGAGACAGCGAGAAGCTTTCTTT.

V is TRBV3-1 (or the pseudogene TRBV3-2) and J is TRBJ1-1; 9 nucleotides agree with TRBD1. The CDR3 spans 15 residues. The trim removed 4 bases at V and 0 bases at J, leaving 3 bases unmatched. Germline-derived CDR1 and CDR2 are LGHDT and YNNKEL (reference sequence). This chain's CDR3 is CASSLRTGVNTEAFF. CDR3 coding DNA: TGTGCCAGCAGCCTGCGGACAGGGGTGAACACTGAAGCTTTCTTT.

The chain uses TRBV5-1 and TRBJ1-5, with D maybe TRBD1 (5 bases). This CDR3 contains 14 residues. Germline values: CDR1 SGHRS, CDR2 YFSETQ. V lost 4 bases to trimming and J lost 3 bases, with 11 bases between them. The CDR3, as DNA: TGCGCCAGCAGCCCCCAGGGCATCAATCAGCCCCAGCATTTT. Protein product: CASSPQGINQPQHF.

The chain employs TRBV7-8 and TRBJ1-2; TRBD1 matches 11 bases. The V gene end was trimmed by 5 bases and the J gene end by 2 bases; junction bases not matched to a gene: 10. The V gene's germline CDR1 is SGHVS and CDR2 FQNEAQ. The CDR3 contains 17 residues. The CDR3 loop is CASSNTKWDRGNYGYTF. The DNA for the CDR3 is TGTGCCAGCAGCAACACAAAATGGGACAGGGGGAACTATGGCTACACCTTC.

This clone has more than one count but fewer than ten. The gene calls are TRBV6-2 or TRBV6-3 and TRBJ1-1, with D perhaps TRBD1 (5 bases). Germline V gene data show CDR1 as MNHEY and CDR2 as SVGEGT. Trimming took off 2 bases at V and 6 bases at J, with 13 bases between the two ends. The CDR3 totals 14 residues. The CDR3 DNA reads as TGTGCCAGCAGTTACGCCAGGGAAGGCGCTGAAGCTTTCTTT. This codes for CASSYAREGAEAFF.

V usage is TRBV3-1 (or the pseudogene TRBV3-2) and J usage is TRBJ2-1; D might be TRBD2 (6 bases). The CDR3 length is 12 residues. Trimming left V 10 bases short and J 7 bases short, with 14 bases between. Germline loops: CDR1 LGHDT, CDR2 YNNKEL (reference sequence). The CDR3 is CATGGFGNEQFF. CDR3 sequence (DNA): TGTGCCACCGGGGGATTTGGAAATGAGCAGTTCTTC.

This chain links TRBV2 with TRBJ2-3; 12 nucleotides align to TRBD2. V was clipped by 5 bases and J by 4 bases; unmatched bases: 4. There are 15 residues in the CDR3. Germline values: CDR1 SNHLY, CDR2 FYNNEI. CDR3 nucleotide sequence: TGTGCCAGCAGTAGGACTAGCGGGGCGGCAGATACGCAGTATTTT. Protein product: CASSRTSGAADTQYF.

This chain uses TRBV11-2 with TRBJ2-1, with D maybe TRBD2 (6 bases). Trimming removed 2 bases from V and 0 bases from J, with 11 bases in between. The CDR3 loop spans 16 amino acids. Germline values: CDR1 SGHAT, CDR2 FQNNGV. The CDR3 nucleotides are TGTGCCAGCAGCTTATTTGCGGGGAGCTCCTACAATGAGCAGTTCTTC. Residues: CASSLFAGSSYNEQFF. The variable domain in full, with the rest retrieved from reference TRBV11-2 and TRBJ2-1, is EAGVAQSPRYKIIEKRQSVAFWCNPISGHATLYWYQQILGQGPKLLIQFQNNGVVDDSQLPKDRFSAERLKGVDSTLKIQPAKLEDSAVYLCASSLFAGSSYNEQFFGPGTRLTVL.

The chain joins TRBV5-1 to TRBJ2-1; 12 bases line up with TRBD2. The CDR3 is 16 residues long. V lost 4 bases, J lost 1 base, and 3 bases stayed unmatched. Germline V gene data show CDR1 as SGHRS and CDR2 as YFSETQ. The CDR3 DNA sequence: TGCGCCAGCAGCCTGACTAGCGGGAGTTCCTACAATGAGCAGTTCTTC. Protein: CASSLTSGSSYNEQFF.

This clone was detected a few times. This chain joins TRBV2 and TRBJ1-3, with 7 bases identical to TRBD1. V shed 2 bases and J 7 bases; nucleotides not matched to a gene: 2. CDR1 is SNHLY and CDR2 is FYNNEI in the germline V gene. The CDR3 is made up of 13 amino acids. The CDR3 loop is CASSEQQGNTIYF. The CDR3 nucleotides read TGTGCCAGCAGTGAACAACAGGGGAACACCATATATTTT. Full variable domain (rest looked up from reference TRBV2 and TRBJ1-3): EPEVTQTPSHQVTQMGQEVILRCVPISNHLYFYWYRQILGQKVEFLVSFYNNEISEKSEIFDDQFSVERPDGSNFTLKIRSTKLEDSAMYFCASSEQQGNTIYFGEGSWLTVV.

This clone was seen once. The CDR3 nucleotides read TGTGCCAGCTCACCCGCGGAGACCCAGTACTTC. Residues: CASSPAETQYF. J is TRBJ2-5 and V is TRBV18, with no clear D. The CDR3 has 11 amino acids. CDR1 and CDR2 from the germline V gene are KGHSH and LQKENI. Trimming removed 3 bases at V and 5 bases at J, with 4 bases between.

The genes are TRBV7-2 and TRBJ2-3, with 12 bases fitting TRBD2. In germline, CDR1 is SGHTA, CDR2 FQGNSA. The length of the CDR3 is 17 residues. After removal of 4 bases from V and 1 base from J, the junction contained 6 bases not matched to a gene. This CDR3 reads CASSWATSGGRTDTQYF. The CDR3 DNA sequence: TGTGCCAGCAGCTGGGCGACTAGCGGGGGACGCACAGATACGCAGTATTTT. The whole variable domain, remainder taken from reference TRBV7-2 and TRBJ2-3, is GAGVSQSPSNKVTEKGKDVELRCDPISGHTALYWYRQSLGQGLEFLIYFQGNSAPDKSGLPSDRFSAERTGGSVSTLTIQRTQQEDSAVYLCASSWATSGGRTDTQYFGPGTRLTVL.

The CDR3 protein is CASSTGLAGETQYF. The CDR3 DNA is TGTGCCAGCAGTACGGGACTAGCAGGGGAGACCCAGTACTTC. The rearrangement uses TRBV27 and TRBJ2-5, with TRBD2 matching over 9 bases. Germline CDR1 reads MNHEY; CDR2 reads SMNVEV (reference sequence). The CDR3 has 14 amino acids. V was clipped by 5 bases and J by 5 bases; unmatched bases: 6.

The chain couples TRBV4-2 to TRBJ2-2, with 9 bases identical to TRBD1. The ends lost 1 base at V and 4 bases at J; junction bases unmatched: 4. This CDR3 contains 16 residues. Germline V gene lookup returns CDR1 LGHNA and CDR2 YNFKEQ. CDR3 protein: CASSQGKTGGTGELFF. Here the CDR3 DNA reads TGTGCCAGCAGCCAAGGGAAGACAGGGGGCACCGGGGAGCTGTTTTTT.

The genes are TRBV7-9 and TRBJ1-2, with TRBD1 matching over 10 bases. Looked up from germline, CDR1 is SEHNR and CDR2 is FQNEAQ (reference sequence). Trimming cost V 3 bases and J 7 bases; bases outside gene matches: 5. CDR3 length: 14 residues. CDR3 amino acids: CASSFSRTGGGYTF. The CDR3 coding sequence is TGTGCCAGCAGCTTCAGTAGGACAGGGGGTGGCTACACCTTC.

This clone was counted a few times. V and J are TRBV27 and TRBJ2-1; 10 bases align to TRBD2. V gave up 5 bases and J gave up 5 bases; unmatched junction bases: 9. Germline V lookup: CDR1 MNHEY, CDR2 SMNVEV (reference sequence). This CDR3 has 16 amino acids. CDR3 protein: CASSDYSGRLDNEQFF. CDR3 nucleotide sequence: TGTGCCAGCAGTGACTATAGCGGGAGGTTGGACAATGAGCAGTTCTTC.

The chain couples TRBV6-6 to TRBJ1-6, with a weak D call TRBD1 (5 bases). Trimming removed 6 bases from V and 14 bases from J, with 17 bases in between. The CDR3 has 13 residues. In germline, CDR1 is MNHNY, CDR2 SVGAGI (reference sequence). The CDR3, as DNA: TGTGCCAGCAGGGACACCTCGTCGGTGGCCCTCCACTTT. This codes for CASRDTSSVALHF.

This chain joins TRBV27 and TRBJ2-4, with 7 bases that match TRBD2. Trimming removed 5 bases from V and 7 bases from J; junction bases left unmatched: 2. Germline CDR1 is MNHEY and CDR2 is SMNVEV (reference sequence). The CDR3 spans 12 residues. The CDR3 DNA sequence: TGTGCCAGCAGTCCCGGGGGGAACATTCAGTACTTC. Translating it yields CASSPGGNIQYF.